The clone carrying this TCR beta chain was counted a few times. The CDR3 contains 14 residues. Trimming shortened V by 4 bases and J by 6 bases, and 15 bases separated the two germline ends. Germline V lookup: CDR1 MNHEY, CDR2 SVGAGI. This record belongs to a study of T cells after yellow fever vaccination. TCRdb passed the 5' RACE reads through MiXCR, listing each CDR3 protein once. The sample carries some 96,000 distinct CDR3 sequences, approximately 9% recorded once. The clonotype comes from a man younger than 35 who received the YFV17D yellow fever vaccine. This chain uses TRBV6-5 with TRBJ1-1, with a tentative D call TRBD1 (5 bases). Sequencing was performed on CD8+ T cells not binding an NS4B(214-222) dextramer, sorted from PBMCs, taken less than 16 days after the first yellow fever vaccination. The DNA for the CDR3 is TGTGCCAGCAGTTCAGGCAGGGCGGAACCTGAAGCTTTCTTT. Translation: CASSSGRAEPEAFF.